One and the same sample provided the 30 T cell receptor beta chains below, sequenced in a study of T cells expressing NK-cell markers (dated by TCRdb to the early 2020s). Library preparation used 5' RACE. TCRdb records Illumina HiSeq 2000 as the sequencer. Based on TCRdb reprocessing of the reads, there is one entry per CDR3 protein sequence, and DNA is missing. The sample's table lists a count of approximately 550,000 distinct CDR3 sequences. Together, the top ten hold approximately 3.6% of the sample. The sequencing sample was made of blood T cells: a sorted CD56 or NKG2C T cell subset, CD4+ or CD8+ T cells, or bulk PBMC T cells (not recorded which). Every receptor here comes from a man between 18 and 35 years old in good health. Donor details come from another sample of the same person, matched by shared clones.

The CDR3 reads CASSRLVLGLGNIQYF. This rearrangement joins TRBV11-3 to TRBJ2-4; absent DNA, TCRdb's TRBD2 call cannot be checked. Germline V gene lookup returns CDR1 SGHNT and CDR2 YENEEA. There are 16 residues in the CDR3.

The chain is built from TRBV29-1 and TRBJ2-1; the TCRdb call, TRBD2, lacks DNA for checking. Per germline, CDR1 SQVTM and CDR2 ANQGSEA. This CDR3 contains 14 residues. CDR3 sequence reads: CSVGASGRSSEQFF.

V usage is TRBV11-2 and J usage is TRBJ2-2; TCRdb proposes TRBD1, but this gene call is untestable without DNA. The germline gives CDR1 SGHAT, CDR2 FQNNGV. The CDR3 runs to 14 residues. This chain's CDR3 is CASSRDRGTGELFF.

The chain employs TRBV11-3 and TRBJ2-2; without DNA, the TCRdb call of TRBD2 cannot be checked. The CDR3 has 17 amino acids. CDR1 is SGHNT and CDR2 is YENEEA in the germline V gene. CDR3 sequence: CASSSTSGSVGTGELFF. Full variable domain (remainder filled in from reference TRBV11-3 and TRBJ2-2): EAGVVQSPRYKIIEKKQPVAFWCNPISGHNTLYWYLQNLGQGPELLIRYENEEAVDDSQLPKDRFSAERLKGVDSTLKIQPAELGDSAVYLCASSSTSGSVGTGELFFGEGSRLTVL.

The genes are TRBV5-1 and TRBJ1-4; TCRdb's D call of TRBD1 is untestable without DNA. CDR1 and CDR2 (germline): SGHRS, YFSETQ. This CDR3 comprises 14 residues. CDR3: CASSGTGAGEKLFF. The full variable domain, rest sourced from reference TRBV5-1 and TRBJ1-4, is KAGVTQTPRYLIKTRGQQVTLSCSPISGHRSVSWYQQTPGQGLQFLFEYFSETQRNKGNFPGRFSGRQFSNSRSEMNVSTLELGDSALYLCASSGTGAGEKLFFGSGTQLSVL.

V is TRBV9 and J is TRBJ1-1; the D gene TCRdb calls, TRBD1, cannot be checked with no DNA. From germline, CDR1 is SGDLS and CDR2 YYNGEE. The CDR3 contains 12 residues. The CDR3 here is CASSVVGGEAFF.

This chain links TRBV20-1 with TRBJ1-2; TCRdb indicates TRBD1, and absent DNA this call remains unverified. This CDR3 is built from 15 residues. Germline-derived CDR1 and CDR2 are DFQATT and SNEGSKA (reference sequence). CDR3 sequence reads: CSARDLEGRTYGYTF.

The rearrangement links TRBV27 to TRBJ2-1. The CDR3 spans 13 residues. The germline gives CDR1 MNHEY, CDR2 SMNVEV (reference sequence). The CDR3 region is CASSLSKFNEQFF.

The rearrangement links TRBV29-1 to TRBJ1-2; TCRdb calls TRBD1, which cannot be checked without DNA. The CDR3 runs to 11 residues. Per the germline V gene, CDR1 is SQVTM and CDR2 is ANQGSEA. The CDR3 sequence: CSVETGLGYTF.

The chain joins TRBV5-1 to TRBJ2-1; the TCRdb D gene call, TRBD1, has no DNA to confirm it. This CDR3 spans 15 amino acids. CDR1 is SGHRS and CDR2 is YFSETQ in the germline V gene. The CDR3 protein is CASSLNEGGYNEQFF.

J is TRBJ2-1 and V is TRBV29-1; without DNA, the TCRdb call of TRBD2 cannot be checked. Germline CDR1 SQVTM, CDR2 ANQGSEA. The CDR3 runs to 14 residues. The CDR3 reads CSVPAGALYNEQFF.

The rearrangement uses TRBV6-2 or TRBV6-3 and TRBJ2-1; TCRdb's D call, TRBD2, is unchecked because there is no DNA. This CDR3 is built from 13 residues. From germline, CDR1 is MNHEY and CDR2 SVGEGT. The CDR3 protein is CALAALGYDEQFF.

This chain links TRBV3-1 with TRBJ2-1; absent DNA, TCRdb's TRBD2 call cannot be checked. Germline V CDR1 and CDR2: LGHDT, YNNKEL (reference sequence). The CDR3 consists of 19 residues. The CDR3 is CASSQSASGRAGSYNEQFF.

The chain is built from TRBV4-1 and TRBJ1-5; the TCRdb call, TRBD1, lacks DNA for checking. The CDR3 runs to 15 residues. Looked up from germline, CDR1 is MGHRA and CDR2 is YSYEKL. The CDR3 reads CASSQVYRAAQPQHF.

The rearrangement links TRBV5-6 to TRBJ1-4; TCRdb gives TRBD1 as the D gene, but with no DNA this cannot be confirmed. Germline lookup yields CDR1 SGHDT and CDR2 YYEEEE. CDR3 length equals 15 residues. CDR3 sequence: CASSLDAGQNEKLFF.

The chain recombines TRBV12-3 or TRBV12-4 with TRBJ1-1. This CDR3 is 13 amino acids long. The CDR3 spells CASTVKRVTEAFF.

V gene TRBV29-1 combines with J gene TRBJ2-3; the D gene TCRdb calls, TRBD2, cannot be checked with no DNA. The CDR3 has 15 residues. Germline CDR1 is SQVTM and CDR2 is ANQGSEA. CDR3 protein: CSVEDWREGPDTQYF.

The chain is built from TRBV5-4 and TRBJ2-2; TCRdb outputs TRBD1, but without DNA this stays unchecked. CDR1 SGHNT and CDR2 YYREEE come from the germline V gene (reference sequence). This CDR3 contains 14 residues. The CDR3 reads CASSLTVLGRELFF.

The chain uses TRBV20-1 and TRBJ2-7. The CDR3 loop spans 16 amino acids. Germline CDR1 is DFQATT and CDR2 is SNEGSKA (reference sequence). The CDR3 protein is CSARGDPGSHSYEQYF.

V usage is TRBV12-3 or TRBV12-4 and J usage is TRBJ1-1; the TCRdb call, TRBD1, lacks DNA for checking. The CDR3 spans 16 residues. CDR3 sequence reads: CASSPRPTGGYTEAFF.

The chain combines TRBV7-9 with TRBJ1-1. Germline lookup yields CDR1 SEHNR and CDR2 FQNEAQ (reference sequence). The CDR3 length is 15 residues. The CDR3 sequence is CASSLAMERNTEAFF.

The chain couples TRBV4-1 to TRBJ2-3; TCRdb designates TRBD2, a call that cannot be tested without DNA. The CDR3 runs to 15 residues. Germline-derived CDR1 and CDR2 are MGHRA and YSYEKL. This chain's CDR3 is CASSQNSGITDTQYF.

The chain combines TRBV7-2 with TRBJ2-1; no DNA is available, so the TRBD1 call from TCRdb remains unchecked. CDR1 and CDR2 (germline): SGHTA, FQGNSA. This CDR3 has 12 residues. The CDR3 reads CASSLPPQGIFF.

V usage is TRBV11-2 and J usage is TRBJ2-7; the TCRdb D gene call, TRBD2, has no DNA to confirm it. CDR3 length: 21 residues. Germline lookup yields CDR1 SGHAT and CDR2 FQNNGV. The chain's CDR3 is CASSPRGQVLLAGHVSYEQYF. Drawing the rest from reference TRBV11-2 and TRBJ2-7, the complete variable domain is EAGVAQSPRYKIIEKRQSVAFWCNPISGHATLYWYQQILGQGPKLLIQFQNNGVVDDSQLPKDRFSAERLKGVDSTLKIQPAKLEDSAVYLCASSPRGQVLLAGHVSYEQYFGPGTRLTVT.

V gene TRBV5-1 combines with J gene TRBJ2-7; the D gene TCRdb calls, TRBD1, cannot be checked with no DNA. The germline V gene encodes CDR1 SGHRS and CDR2 YFSETQ. The CDR3 is 16 amino acids. The CDR3 protein is CASSLNWDRGRFEQYF. The full variable domain, in which reference TRBV5-1 and TRBJ2-7 provide the parts outside the CDR3, is KAGVTQTPRYLIKTRGQQVTLSCSPISGHRSVSWYQQTPGQGLQFLFEYFSETQRNKGNFPGRFSGRQFSNSRSEMNVSTLELGDSALYLCASSLNWDRGRFEQYFGPGTRLTVT.

This sequence joins TRBV6-2 or TRBV6-3 and TRBJ2-1; TCRdb designates TRBD2, a call that cannot be tested without DNA. Germline CDR1 MNHEY, CDR2 SVGEGT. There are 17 residues in the CDR3. The CDR3 here is CASSKLAGARAYNEQFF.

This chain connects TRBV7-2 to TRBJ2-2. Germline V CDR1 and CDR2: SGHTA, FQGNSA. The CDR3 runs to 15 residues. The CDR3 sequence: CASSLAGKYTGELFF. Using reference TRBV7-2 and TRBJ2-2 for the parts outside the CDR3, the full variable domain is GAGVSQSPSNKVTEKGKDVELRCDPISGHTALYWYRQSLGQGLEFLIYFQGNSAPDKSGLPSDRFSAERTGGSVSTLTIQRTQQEDSAVYLCASSLAGKYTGELFFGEGSRLTVL.

This rearrangement joins TRBV24-1 to TRBJ1-2; TCRdb indicates TRBD1, and absent DNA this call remains unverified. The CDR3 covers 14 residues. Germline loops: CDR1 KGHDR, CDR2 SFDVKD. CDR3: CATSDPGQGAGYTF.

The rearrangement joins TRBV7-9 to TRBJ2-3; with no DNA, the TCRdb D assignment of TRBD2 cannot be verified. Germline CDR1 reads SEHNR; CDR2 reads FQNEAQ (reference sequence). CDR3 size: 12 residues. The CDR3 region is CALGASSDTQYF.

This chain links TRBV9 with TRBJ2-5; the TRBD1 assignment by TCRdb is unverifiable without DNA. The germline gives CDR1 SGDLS, CDR2 YYNGEE. There are 14 residues in the CDR3. CDR3 loop: CASSVEQGRETQYF.